This T cell receptor beta chain was documented in a study of response to subunit inactivated influenza vaccine. Whole-study findings and limits: Each seasonal flu vaccination may recruit only limited new T cells, authors suggested.

V was pared by 3 bases and J by 8 bases, with 3 bases of the junction left unmatched. CDR3 size: 13 residues. CDR1 KGHDR and CDR2 SFDVKD come from the germline V gene. This clonotype came up many times. The antigen is not known. TCRdb reprocessed the RT-PCR reads with MiXCR, giving one entry per CDR3 protein. The sample records around 160,000 distinct CDR3 sequences, 9.5% to 13% being singletons. V is TRBV24-1 and J is TRBJ2-1; 7 bases are a match to TRBD1. The clonotype comes from a man aged 50-60 years who received an inactivated influenza vaccine. Specimen: non-naive T cells sorted from PBMCs, collected 45 days after vaccination. The CDR3 is CATSDDRVHEQFF. The CDR3 DNA follows: TGTGCCACCAGTGATGACAGGGTCCATGAGCAGTTCTTC.